The clone carrying this TCR beta chain has ten or more counts. Antigen specificity is unknown. Amplification yielded TCR beta CDR3 regions, with RNA transcripts as the source. The TCR CDR3 was amplified in a first-round RT-PCR using the HTBI primer set. Via MiXCR, TCRdb re-called the multiplex PCR reads, giving one row per CDR3 protein. Here the sample spans around 300,000 distinct CDR3 sequences, approximately 21% being singletons. CDR3 size: 14 residues. V lost 5 bases, J lost 5 bases, and 15 bases lay in between. The V gene's germline CDR1 is SGHAT and CDR2 FQNNGV. The sample is drawn from a study of T cells in Graves' hyperthyroidism and ophthalmopathy. Broader study findings: Ophthalmopathy got predicted by the model a median about 6.5 months before its onset.

Inclusion characteristics of ophthalmopathy patients comprised a Clinical Activity Score of at least 3, a NOSPECS grade of at least 4, and duration under 3 months. Exclusion of a patient resulted from uncontrolled infection, other autoimmune disease, pregnancy or lactation. The authors took PBMCs from about 9.5 ml fresh peripheral blood. The chain is built from TRBV11-2 and TRBJ1-1; no reliable D call. The sequencing input was blood. The receptor's source is a man between 25 and 39 years old with Graves' ophthalmopathy. The CDR3 DNA reads as TGTGCCAGCAGCCCCGGTTCTCCGAGGACTGAAGCTTTCTTT. This translates into CASSPGSPRTEAFF.